Listed below are T cell receptor beta chains from one sample, sequenced in a study of blood T cells in healthy people across ages. From the 5' RACE reads, TCRdb called clonotypes with MiXCR, one entry per CDR3 protein. The table shows roughly 1.7 million distinct CDR3 sequences, with roughly 30% occurring only once. Sequenced: blood. These receptors were obtained from a woman aged 25 to 39 in good health. Each CDR3 is given with its conserved first and last residue. A D gene is named only where the DNA matches it firmly. Clone size, where shown, is once, few, many, or a class for clones that have expanded.

j_call cdr3_length d_call clone_size v_call cdr3_aa cdr3_nt
TRBJ2-6 14 . many TRBV20-1 CSARRGSGANVLTF TGCAGTGCTCGTCGAGGCTCTGGGGCCAACGTCCTGACTTTC
TRBJ2-3 16 TRBD2 . TRBV7-8 CASSFGAGDGADTQYF TGTGCCAGCAGCTTCGGAGCGGGAGACGGGGCAGATACGCAGTATTTT
TRBJ1-1 14 TRBD1 . TRBV5-5 CASSRTGEDTEAFF TGTGCCAGCAGCAGGACAGGGGAGGACACTGAAGCTTTCTTT
TRBJ2-1 13 . . TRBV7-2 CASSPGEGDEQFF TGTGCCAGCAGTCCAGGGGAGGGCGATGAGCAGTTCTTC
TRBJ1-5 13 . . TRBV12-3/TRBV12-4 CASSPGPTKFQHF TGTGCCAGCAGTCCGGGACCCACTAAGTTTCAGCATTTT
TRBJ1-1 13 . many TRBV5-1 CASSQDMNTEAFF TGTGCCAGCAGCCAAGACATGAACACTGAAGCTTTCTTT
TRBJ2-7 16 TRBD1 . TRBV7-8 CASSLAHRGSSYEQYF TGTGCCAGCAGCTTAGCCCACAGGGGGTCCTCCTACGAGCAGTACTTC
TRBJ2-5 17 . few TRBV9 CASSTNRDGALRETQYF TGTGCCAGCAGCACTAACCGGGACGGGGCGCTCCGGGAGACCCAGTACTTC
TRBJ2-3 18 TRBD1 few TRBV6-5 CASSYSASGQTSTDTQYF TGTGCCAGCAGTTACTCTGCCTCGGGACAGACTAGCACAGATACGCAGTATTTT
TRBJ2-7 15 . . TRBV9 CASSPRQDPSYEQYF TGTGCCAGCAGCCCCCGGCAGGACCCTTCGTACGAGCAGTACTTC
TRBJ2-7 14 TRBD2 . TRBV7-2 CASSTPIAGTEQYF TGTGCCAGCAGCACCCCGATAGCGGGAACCGAGCAGTACTTC
TRBJ2-7 17 . . TRBV27 CASSPRQNPFYFEEQYF TGTGCCAGCAGTCCCCGACAGAACCCCTTCTACTTTGAGGAGCAGTACTTC
TRBJ2-1 14 TRBD2 . TRBV20-1 CSAGTSGRSNEQFF TGCAGTGCAGGGACTAGCGGGAGGTCCAATGAGCAGTTCTTC
TRBJ1-2 14 TRBD1 . TRBV27 CASSRQGAIYGYTF TGTGCCAGCAGTAGACAGGGAGCGATCTATGGCTACACCTTC
TRBJ2-1 15 TRBD2 . TRBV10-1 CASSDRSGSKGEQFF TGCGCCAGCAGTGATCGTAGCGGGAGTAAGGGTGAGCAGTTCTTC
TRBJ2-3 14 TRBD1 once TRBV29-1 CSVGTGLPPGSQYF TGCAGCGTGGGGACAGGGCTGCCTCCAGGTTCGCAGTATTTT
TRBJ1-3 18 . . TRBV11-2 CASSSLFQTASSGNTIYF TGTGCCAGCAGCTCCTTATTCCAGACGGCTAGCTCTGGAAACACCATATATTTT
TRBJ1-2 13 . few TRBV5-5 CASSFRSGYGYTF TGTGCCAGCAGCTTTCGATCGGGCTATGGCTACACCTTC
TRBJ2-1 15 TRBD2 many TRBV27 CASSSILAPNNEQFF TGTGCCAGCAGTTCCATACTAGCGCCAAACAATGAGCAGTTCTTC
TRBJ2-7 14 . few TRBV20-1 CSASPGQFPYEQYF TGCAGTGCTAGCCCTGGCCAGTTCCCCTACGAGCAGTACTTC
TRBJ2-3 16 . . TRBV7-2 CASSSRSGLARDTQYF TGTGCCAGCAGCTCACGCTCGGGCCTAGCGAGGGATACGCAGTATTTT
TRBJ1-1 13 . few TRBV6-6 CASSYDGFTEAFF TGTGCCAGCAGTTACGACGGTTTCACTGAAGCTTTCTTT
TRBJ2-3 16 TRBD1 . TRBV15 CATSEPGTGATDTQYF TGTGCCACCAGCGAACCAGGGACAGGGGCCACAGATACGCAGTATTTT
TRBJ1-4 16 . . TRBV21-1 CASSGYRPGCGLELFF TGTGCCAGCAGCGGATACCGACCTGGCTGTGGGTTAGAACTGTTTTTT
TRBJ2-4 14 . . TRBV20-1 CSARFGAQGSIQYF TGCAGTGCTAGATTTGGGGCCCAGGGGAGCATTCAGTACTTC
TRBJ1-1 12 . once TRBV20-1 CSAFQSNTEAFF TGCAGTGCGTTCCAGTCGAACACTGAAGCTTTCTTT
TRBJ2-3 15 TRBD2 few TRBV7-8 CASSYGLAGGDTQYF TGTGCCAGCAGCTACGGACTAGCGGGGGGAGATACGCAGTATTTT
TRBJ2-5 15 . few TRBV5-4 CASSSRSGQEETQYF TGTGCCAGCAGCTCACGTTCGGGGCAGGAAGAGACCCAGTACTTC
TRBJ2-5 13 . . TRBV5-6 CASSLDTEETQYF TGTGCCAGCAGCTTGGACACCGAAGAGACCCAGTACTTC
TRBJ2-3 15 . few TRBV5-4 CASSFKKEAADTQYF TGTGCCAGCAGCTTCAAAAAGGAGGCCGCAGATACGCAGTATTTT
TRBJ2-7 13 TRBD1 many TRBV4-1 CASSHWDSYEQYF TGCGCCAGCAGCCACTGGGACAGCTACGAGCAGTACTTC
TRBJ2-3 15 TRBD2 many TRBV20-1 CSARRTSGVGDTQYF TGCAGTGCAAGACGGACTAGCGGGGTTGGAGATACGCAGTATTTT
TRBJ1-4 17 . . TRBV4-1 CASSQGFRVVPNEKLFF TGCGCCAGCAGCCAAGGTTTTCGGGTCGTACCTAATGAAAAACTGTTTTTT
TRBJ2-1 16 . . TRBV10-3 CAISESGGSRNNGQFF TGTGCCATCAGTGAGTCAGGTGGGAGTCGGAACAATGGGCAGTTCTTC
TRBJ2-1 12 . few TRBV7-9 CASSSSHNEQFF TGTGCCAGCAGCTCCTCACACAATGAGCAGTTCTTC
TRBJ1-2 15 . few TRBV27 CASSFNGQPGYGYTF TGTGCCAGCAGTTTCAACGGACAGCCTGGCTATGGCTACACCTTC
TRBJ2-6 15 . . TRBV28 CASSFRSGGANVLTF TGTGCCAGCAGTTTCAGAAGTGGCGGGGCCAACGTCCTGACTTTC
TRBJ2-7 19 TRBD2 . TRBV6-4 CASSPHPAGTSGSINEQYF TGTGCCAGCAGCCCCCACCCAGCCGGGACTAGCGGGAGTATCAACGAGCAGTACTTC
TRBJ2-3 18 . . TRBV6-1 CASVIGNSGTGATDTQYF TGTGCCAGTGTTATAGGGAACTCCGGGACGGGAGCGACAGATACGCAGTATTTT
TRBJ1-2 13 . . TRBV20-1 CSARDPDYYGYTF TGCAGTGCTAGAGATCCAGACTACTATGGCTACACCTTC